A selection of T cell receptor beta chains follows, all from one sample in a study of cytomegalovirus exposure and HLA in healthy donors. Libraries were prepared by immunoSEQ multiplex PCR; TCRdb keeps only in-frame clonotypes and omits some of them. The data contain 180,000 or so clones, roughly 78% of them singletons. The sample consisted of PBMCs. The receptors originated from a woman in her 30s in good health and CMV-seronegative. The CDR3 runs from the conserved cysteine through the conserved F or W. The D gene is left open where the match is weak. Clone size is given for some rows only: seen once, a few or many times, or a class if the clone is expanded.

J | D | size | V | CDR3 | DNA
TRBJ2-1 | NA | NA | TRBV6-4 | CASSDSLENNEQFF | TGTGCCAGCAGTGACTCACTAGAAAACAATGAGCAGTTCTTC
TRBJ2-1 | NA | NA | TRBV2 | CASSEAVSGYYNEQFF | TGTGCCAGCAGTGAAGCTGTGTCGGGGTACTACAATGAGCAGTTCTTC
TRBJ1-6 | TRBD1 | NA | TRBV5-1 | CASSLLTGSNSPLHF | TGCGCCAGCAGCTTGCTGACAGGGAGCAATTCACCCCTCCACTTT
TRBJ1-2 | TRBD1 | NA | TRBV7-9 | CASSFSDRGGGYTF | TGTGCCAGCAGCTTTTCCGACAGGGGGGGTGGCTACACCTTC
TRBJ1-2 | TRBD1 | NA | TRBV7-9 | CASSYQTGEVGYTF | TGTGCCAGCAGCTACCAAACAGGGGAGGTTGGCTACACCTTC
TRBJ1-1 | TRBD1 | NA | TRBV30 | CAWSTGAEAFF | TGTGCCTGGAGTACAGGGGCTGAAGCTTTCTTT
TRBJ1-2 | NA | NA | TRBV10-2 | CASTQADVGYTF | TGCGCCAGCACTCAGGCCGACGTAGGCTACACCTTC
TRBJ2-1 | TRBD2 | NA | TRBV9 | CASSVGVGTSGGGYNEQFF | TGTGCCAGCAGCGTAGGTGTCGGGACTAGCGGGGGGGGCTACAATGAGCAGTTCTTC
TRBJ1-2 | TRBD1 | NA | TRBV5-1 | CASSQTGDPTYGYTF | TGCGCCAGCAGCCAGACAGGGGATCCGACCTATGGCTACACCTTC
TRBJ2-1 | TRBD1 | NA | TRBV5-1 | CASSLGPGGYNEQFF | TGCGCCAGCAGCTTGGGCCCAGGGGGCTACAATGAGCAGTTCTTC
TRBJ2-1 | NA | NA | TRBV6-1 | CASIGRGSSYNEQFF | TGTGCCAGCATCGGTCGGGGGAGCTCCTACAATGAGCAGTTCTTC
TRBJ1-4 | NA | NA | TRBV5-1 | CASSRRGTNEKLFF | TGCGCCAGCAGCCGACGGGGAACTAATGAAAAACTGTTTTTT
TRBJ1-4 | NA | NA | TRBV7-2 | CASSLVTGLNEKLFF | TGTGCCAGCAGCTTAGTTACCGGACTTAATGAAAAACTGTTTTTT
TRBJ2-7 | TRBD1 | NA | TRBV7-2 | CASSQRQGALGEQYF | TGTGCCAGCAGTCAGAGACAGGGGGCGTTGGGCGAGCAGTACTTC
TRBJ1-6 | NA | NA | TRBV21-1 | CASSQGSYNSPLHF | TGTGCCAGCAGCCAGGGCTCCTATAATTCACCCCTCCACTTT
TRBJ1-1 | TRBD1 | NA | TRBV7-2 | CASSWGTGRNTEAFF | TGTGCCAGCAGCTGGGGGACAGGGAGGAACACTGAAGCTTTCTTT
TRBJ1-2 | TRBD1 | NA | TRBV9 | CASSVTGNYGYTF | TGTGCCAGCAGCGTGACAGGGAACTATGGCTACACCTTC
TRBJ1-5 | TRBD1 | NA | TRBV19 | CASRGTDNNQPQHF | TGTGCCAGTAGGGGGACAGATAACAATCAGCCCCAGCATTTT
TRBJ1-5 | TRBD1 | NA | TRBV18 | CASTRDRDFQPQHF | TGTGCCAGCACCCGGGACAGAGATTTTCAGCCCCAGCATTTT
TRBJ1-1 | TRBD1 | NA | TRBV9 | CASSERQGRTEAFF | TGTGCCAGCAGCGAACGACAGGGTCGGACTGAAGCTTTCTTT
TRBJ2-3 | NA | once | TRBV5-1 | CASRAGPQPTDTQYF | TGCGCCAGCAGGGCGGGACCGCAACCCACAGATACGCAGTATTTT
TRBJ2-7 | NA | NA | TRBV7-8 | CASSHLRGVEQYF | TGTGCCAGCAGCCATCTCAGGGGCGTTGAGCAGTACTTC
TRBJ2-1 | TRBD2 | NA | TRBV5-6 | CASSLGGGHSSEQFF | TGTGCCAGCAGCTTGGGCGGGGGGCATAGTAGTGAGCAGTTCTTC
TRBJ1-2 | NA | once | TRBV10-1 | CASSDLPLLSPYGYTF | TGCGCCAGCAGCGATCTACCCTTACTGAGCCCCTATGGCTACACCTTC
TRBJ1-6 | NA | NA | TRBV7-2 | CASPPPGLPNSPLHF | TGTGCCAGCCCCCCCCCAGGACTTCCAAATTCACCCCTCCACTTT
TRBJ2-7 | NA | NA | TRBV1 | CTSSQGDTTYEQYF | TGCACCAGCAGCCAAGGGGACACCACCTACGAGCAGTACTTC
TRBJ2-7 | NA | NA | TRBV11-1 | CASSYTGSHEQYF | TGTGCCAGCAGCTATACAGGGTCCCACGAGCAGTACTTC
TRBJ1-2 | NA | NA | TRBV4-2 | CASSQVVEEDGYTF | TGTGCCAGCAGCCAAGTCGTTGAAGAGGATGGCTACACCTTC
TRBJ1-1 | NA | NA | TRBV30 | CAWSINRDEAFF | TGTGCCTGGAGTATTAACAGAGATGAAGCTTTCTTT
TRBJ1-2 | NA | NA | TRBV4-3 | CASSQSLEGVYGYTF | TGCGCCAGCAGCCAAAGCCTCGAGGGTGTCTATGGCTACACCTTC
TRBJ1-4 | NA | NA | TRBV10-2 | CATLTQATNEKLFF | TGCGCCACCCTCACCCAGGCAACTAATGAAAAACTGTTTTTT
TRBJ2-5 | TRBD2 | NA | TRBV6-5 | CASSGDQETQYF | TGTGCCAGTAGCGGGGATCAAGAGACCCAGTACTTC
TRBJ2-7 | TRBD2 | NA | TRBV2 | CASSRDTSGGTYEQYF | TGTGCCAGCAGTCGCGATACTAGCGGGGGCACCTACGAGCAGTACTTC
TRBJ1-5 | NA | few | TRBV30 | CAWSVRGSNQPQHF | TGTGCCTGGAGTGTACGAGGGAGCAATCAGCCCCAGCATTTT
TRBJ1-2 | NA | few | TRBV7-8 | CASSLVELAEANYGYTF | TGTGCCAGCAGCTTAGTGGAGCTGGCGGAAGCTAACTATGGCTACACCTTC
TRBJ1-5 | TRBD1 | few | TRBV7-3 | CASSSGDRVFQPQHF | TGTGCCAGCAGCTCGGGCGACAGGGTTTTTCAGCCCCAGCATTTT
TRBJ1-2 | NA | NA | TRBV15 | CATSSQGIRYGYTF | TGTGCCACCAGCTCACAGGGTATTCGCTATGGCTACACCTTC
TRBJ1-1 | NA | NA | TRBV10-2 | CATRFRLGTEAFF | TGCGCCACGAGGTTCAGACTTGGCACTGAAGCTTTCTTT
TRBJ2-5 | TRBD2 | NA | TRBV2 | CATLEGTSGMLPQETQYF | TGTGCCACCCTGGAGGGGACTAGCGGGATGCTTCCCCAAGAGACCCAGTACTTC
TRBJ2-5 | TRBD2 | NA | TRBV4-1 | CASSQDGVAGEQETQYF | TGCGCCAGCAGCCAAGACGGGGTAGCGGGGGAACAAGAGACCCAGTACTTC
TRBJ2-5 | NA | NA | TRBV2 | CARTSGTSQETQYF | TGTGCCAGAACTTCCGGGACAAGCCAAGAGACCCAGTACTTC
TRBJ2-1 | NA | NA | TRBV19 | CASSIGSPIYNEQFF | TGTGCCAGTAGTATAGGGAGCCCCATTTACAATGAGCAGTTCTTC
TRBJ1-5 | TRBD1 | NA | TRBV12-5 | CASGLVQGQGINQPQHF | TGTGCTAGTGGTTTGGTACAGGGACAGGGGATCAATCAGCCCCAGCATTTT
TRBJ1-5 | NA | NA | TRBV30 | CAWSPLGLSNQPQHF | TGTGCCTGGAGTCCCTTGGGCTTAAGCAATCAGCCCCAGCATTTT
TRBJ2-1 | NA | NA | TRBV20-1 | CSASIPREQFF | TGCAGTGCTAGCATCCCTAGAGAGCAGTTCTTC
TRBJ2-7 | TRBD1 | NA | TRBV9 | CASSVGQGQYEQYF | TGTGCCAGCAGCGTCGGACAGGGCCAGTACGAGCAGTACTTC
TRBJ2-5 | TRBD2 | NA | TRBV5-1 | CASSLIQRGIPVYQETQYF | TGCGCCAGCAGCTTGATACAGCGGGGGATTCCGGTTTACCAAGAGACCCAGTACTTC
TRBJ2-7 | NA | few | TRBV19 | CASSIPGLPYEQYF | TGTGCCAGTAGTATTCCAGGTTTGCCCTACGAGCAGTACTTC
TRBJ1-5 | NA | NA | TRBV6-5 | CASRSGAGNQPQHF | TGTGCCAGCAGGTCAGGGGCTGGCAATCAGCCCCAGCATTTT
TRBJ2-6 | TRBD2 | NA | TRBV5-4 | CASSPGLAGGSGANVLTF | TGTGCCAGCAGCCCCGGACTAGCGGGGGGCTCTGGGGCCAACGTCCTGACTTTC
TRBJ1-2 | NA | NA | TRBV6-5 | CASSYRETNYGYTF | TGTGCCAGCAGTTACAGGGAGACTAACTATGGCTACACCTTC
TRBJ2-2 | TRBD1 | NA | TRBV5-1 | CASSPGQGSGTGELFF | TGCGCCAGCAGCCCCGGACAGGGGTCGGGCACCGGGGAGCTGTTTTTT
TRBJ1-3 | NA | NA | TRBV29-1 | CSVEQGRYF | TGCAGCGTTGAACAGGGCCGATATTTT
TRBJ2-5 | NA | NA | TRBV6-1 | CASSEVLIQETQYF | TGTGCCAGCAGTGAAGTTCTAATTCAAGAGACCCAGTACTTC
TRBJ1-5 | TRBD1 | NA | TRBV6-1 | CASSRQGVNNQPQHF | TGTGCCAGCAGTAGACAGGGGGTGAACAATCAGCCCCAGCATTTT